Included here is one TCR beta chain sequence, with context. Its antigen is currently not known. A much larger clone differs from this one at a single base, so this may be a read error. The library came from PCR. The sequencer listed for this sample is Illumina HiSeq 4000. Preparation of bulk TCR libraries followed a previously described approach, with the TCR primers listed in Table S5. Total RNA was purified with the Qiagen AllPrep DNA/RNA kit. Before analysis, reads from multiple sequencing runs of the same library were pooled. The paper's data handling went like this. Only reads with exact TCR constant sequence were kept, trimmed to 150 nt, and grouped by their 12-nt molecular barcodes. Reads inside each barcode group were sub-clustered using a 15% Levenshtein threshold, and a quality-weighted consensus sequence was constructed for each RNA molecule. Non-functional sequences were filtered out, along with any lower-count sequence sitting one edit away from another sequence. Barcode sub-clusters with fewer than 20% of the maximum read count were removed, based on fitting two negative binomial distributions. TCRdb trimmed the raw reads at Q25, called clones with MiXCR and kept productive beta chains. Duplicate CDR3 protein sequences are folded into a single record with the most common DNA and genes. These V and J calls rely on TCRdb rather than the paper's analysis. A total of some 650,000 distinct CDR3 sequences appear in this sample, just under 20% of them only once. Around 0.9% of the sample is taken by the ten largest.

These data come from a study of molecular identifiers for immune sequencing clone quantification (dated by TCRdb to the late 2010s). A note on the overall study: For a replicate experiment, RNA from 20,000 or 100,000 naive CD8 T cells was divided into five aliquots, and four of the five aliquots were sequenced. This methods study benchmarked molecular-identifier clustering-based TCR repertoire sequencing (MIDCIRS) and TCR RNA copy counting, using CD8 T cells to do so.

The paper as a whole reports these results and caveats: The naive libraries included spiked-in Jurkat TCR RNA (approximately 11 copies' worth), and this RNA is not part of the donor repertoire. In CMV-specific effector cells, clones with more than 20 RNA copies accounted for over 97% of molecules, whereas in naive cells such clones accounted for under 1%. Highly expanded clone sizes could be underestimated because identical TCR molecules may share a barcode. Modeling indicated roughly 3.3 TCR RNA copies recovered per cell, compared with about ten by digital PCR, which implies a capture efficiency of approximately 30%. Even against a background of some 920,000 naive CD8 T cells, spiked-in Jurkat TCR RNA amounting to a single cell's worth was reported to be detectable. When barcode sub-clustering was omitted, TCR diversity was inflated by chimeric consensus sequences, with chimeras reaching as high as 47%.

Libraries of naive CD8 T cells were built from approximately 20,000 to 980,000 sorted cells, with 10%, 30% or 50% of the purified RNA used. On a BD FACSAria II, naive CD8 T cells were FACS-sorted as CD8+CD4-CCR7+CD45RA+ and collected into RLT Plus buffer. Detection sensitivity was tested by spiking Jurkat RNA equal to 9 to 10 TCR copies' worth into samples containing roughly 17,000-1,100,000 naive CD8 T cells. CD8 T cells were enriched using RosetteSep CD8+ T Cell Enrichment Cocktail and Ficoll-Paque, and the enriched cells then underwent ACK red cell lysis. This receptor was obtained from a human donor in good health. Some libraries in this study had Jurkat cell RNA spiked in. Sequencing was carried out using naive CD8+ T cells from blood, with Jurkat cell RNA spiked in. This specimen's cell subset or site label, interpreted: FACS-sorted CD8+CD4-CCR7+CD45RA+ naive T cells.

The CDR3 is CGVEPANTDTQYF. Read as DNA, the sequence is TGCGGCGTTGAACCGGCAAACACAGATACGCAGTATTTT. Recombination joined TRBV29-1 with TRBJ2-3, with the D gene not clear enough to name. The CDR3 runs 13 amino acids, cysteine and phenylalanine included. Only CDR3 DNA remains: 39 bases, in frame from the first base. CDR1 and CDR2 were assigned from the germline V gene as SQVTM and ANQGSEA.